What follows are 18 T cell receptor beta chains derived from one specimen sequenced in a study of blood T cell repertoires in COVID-19. Sequenced by immunoSEQ multiplex PCR; TCRdb stores in-frame clones only, minus some. The data show under 300,000 clones, roughly 85% seen once. Sequenced material: peripheral blood. The receptors come from a woman between 18 and 29 years old with acute or convalescent COVID-19.

The chain uses TRBV5-1 and TRBJ1-2; 8 bases are a match to TRBD1. Germline CDR1 and CDR2: SGHRS and YFSETQ. The CDR3 contains 15 residues. V lost 0 bases and J lost 5; bases outside the gene matches: 6. This CDR3 is CASSLVAGGKYGYTF. The CDR3 region has the DNA TGCGCCAGCAGCTTGGTGGCAGGGGGCAAGTATGGCTACACCTTC. Combining the CDR3 with reference TRBV5-1 and TRBJ1-2 gives the whole variable domain KAGVTQTPRYLIKTRGQQVTLSCSPISGHRSVSWYQQTPGQGLQFLFEYFSETQRNKGNFPGRFSGRQFSNSRSEMNVSTLELGDSALYLCASSLVAGGKYGYTFGSGTRLTVV.

The chain uses TRBV2 and TRBJ2-7; TRBD1 is a possible D gene (5 bases). CDR3 size: 13 residues. The V gene lost 6 bases and the J gene lost 4 bases, with 13 bases spanning the gap. CDR1 and CDR2 from the germline V gene are SNHLY and FYNNEI. The CDR3 region is CASSPSDSYEQYF. The CDR3 nucleotides are TGTGCCAGCAGCCCGTCCGACAGTTACGAGCAGTACTTC.

CDR3 sequence (DNA): TGTGCCAGCAGGCCAGCGGGACTAGGGTACCAAGAGACCCAGTACTTC. It translates to CASRPAGLGYQETQYF. The gene calls are TRBV7-2 and TRBJ2-5; 8 bases agree with TRBD2. This CDR3 has 16 amino acids. Germline loops: CDR1 SGHTA, CDR2 FQGNSA. V lost 6 bases, J lost 0 bases, and 9 bases stayed unmatched.

The rearrangement joins TRBV7-9 to TRBJ2-3; TRBD2 is a possible D gene (7 bases). V was clipped by 5 bases and J by 3 bases, with 18 bases between them. The CDR3 length is 16 residues. Looked up from germline, CDR1 is SEHNR and CDR2 is FQNEAQ (reference sequence). Here the CDR3 DNA reads TGTGCCAGCAGCCCACGACTAGCCAGGGGTACAGATACGCAGTATTTT. Translating gives CASSPRLARGTDTQYF.

The V and J genes are TRBV5-1 and TRBJ2-2; D is perhaps TRBD2 (7 bases). Germline loops: CDR1 SGHRS, CDR2 YFSETQ. The V end was cut by 0 bases, the J end by 4 bases, with 13 bases between. CDR3 size: 16 residues. CDR3 in DNA: TGCGCCAGCAGCTTGGAGGGGGGGCTTGGCACCGGGGAGCTGTTTTTT. Translation gives CASSLEGGLGTGELFF.

V is TRBV27 and J is TRBJ2-1; 9 bases map to TRBD2. Germline V lookup: CDR1 MNHEY, CDR2 SMNVEV (reference sequence). The CDR3 extends over 16 amino acids. V lost 0 bases to trimming and J lost 9 bases; unmatched junction nucleotides: 9. The DNA of the CDR3 is TGTGCCAGCAGTTTATCGCTAGCGGGAAGTAGCACTGAGCAGTTCTTC. It codes for CASSLSLAGSSTEQFF.

The chain links TRBV3-1 (or the pseudogene TRBV3-2) to TRBJ2-1, with TRBD2 identical over 14 bases. The CDR3 extends over 20 amino acids. Trimming removed 4 bases from V and 3 bases from J; junction bases left unmatched: 14. Germline values: CDR1 LGHDT, CDR2 YNNKEL (reference sequence). The CDR3 loop reads CASSPQPGLAGVFGYNEQFF. As DNA, the CDR3 is TGTGCCAGCAGCCCCCAGCCGGGACTAGCGGGAGTATTTGGCTACAATGAGCAGTTCTTC.

The gene calls are TRBV4-1 and TRBJ1-2; D ambiguous. The CDR3 has 15 amino acids. The germline V gene has CDR1 MGHRA and CDR2 YSYEKL. Trimming pared 0 bases from V and 5 bases from J, leaving 13 bases between. CDR3 in amino acids: CASSQDSVNAYGYTF. CDR3 DNA sequence: TGCGCCAGCAGCCAAGATTCGGTCAATGCTTATGGCTACACCTTC.

V gene TRBV19 combines with J gene TRBJ1-5; 8 positions match TRBD1. Per the germline V gene, CDR1 is LNHDA and CDR2 is SQIVND (reference sequence). The CDR3 length is 15 residues. The V gene end was trimmed by 6 bases and the J gene end by 5 bases; junction bases not matched to a gene: 9. The CDR3, as DNA: TGTGCCAGTAGAAAGCAGGGGGCTTCGGATCAGCCCCAGCATTTT. Translated: CASRKQGASDQPQHF.

This clone has just one count. The chain combines TRBV7-2 with TRBJ1-2; no definite D call. The CDR3 loop spans 15 amino acids. Per germline, CDR1 SGHTA and CDR2 FQGNSA. V was shortened by 5 bases and J by 4 bases, with 17 bases between the two germline ends. This CDR3 reads CASSPRNFRGYGYTF. In DNA, the CDR3 is TGTGCCAGCAGCCCCCGGAACTTTCGCGGCTATGGCTACACCTTC.

The chain is built from TRBV30 and TRBJ2-1; 13 nucleotides align to TRBD2. This CDR3 spans 19 amino acids. From germline, CDR1 is GTSNPN and CDR2 SVGIG (reference sequence). The J segment lost 4 bases and the V segment lost 3 bases, leaving 15 bases of the junction unmatched. The CDR3 DNA sequence: TGTGCCTGGAGACCTGGACTAGCGGGAGAGATTGTTTTATACAATGAGCAGTTCTTC. Amino acids: CAWRPGLAGEIVLYNEQFF.

The rearrangement joins TRBV29-1 to TRBJ2-7, with a tentative D call TRBD2 (6 bases). Germline assignment: CDR1 SQVTM and CDR2 ANQGSEA. The CDR3 contains 12 residues. V was clipped by 0 bases and J by 4 bases, with 7 bases between them. The CDR3 DNA follows: TGCAGCGTTGAAGAACGGGGGTACGAGCAGTACTTC. It codes for CSVEERGYEQYF.

The V gene is TRBV18, the J gene TRBJ1-1, with D hard to call. The length of the CDR3 is 14 residues. The V end lost 0 bases, the J end lost 1 base, and 6 bases lay between the germline ends. CDR1 is KGHSH and CDR2 is LQKENI in the germline V gene. The CDR3: CASSPPRPNTEAFF. The DNA of the CDR3 is TGTGCCAGCTCACCACCCAGGCCGAACACTGAAGCTTTCTTT.

This clone occurred once. This sequence joins TRBV5-1 and TRBJ2-3, with D uncertain. The V end lost 8 bases, the J end lost 2 bases, and 15 bases lay between the germline ends. The length of the CDR3 is 14 residues. Germline CDR1 SGHRS, CDR2 YFSETQ. DNA for the CDR3: TGCGCCAGTTTCGGCGGAGACCCCACAGATACGCAGTATTTT. Translated, it gives CASFGGDPTDTQYF.

The chain's CDR3 is CASSKLAGEQYF. DNA of the CDR3: TGTGCCAGCAGTAAACTAGCGGGAGAGCAGTACTTC. The chain is built from TRBV6-5 and TRBJ2-7; 10 positions agree with TRBD2. Germline trimming cut 5 bases from V and 7 bases from J; bases unmatched to any gene: 2. The CDR3 has 12 residues. Looked up from germline, CDR1 is MNHEY and CDR2 is SVGAGI.

This chain joins TRBV7-2 and TRBJ1-6, with TRBD1 identical over 9 bases. The CDR3 contains 15 residues. The ends lost 5 bases at V and 8 bases at J; junction bases unmatched: 7. Looked up from germline, CDR1 is SGHTA and CDR2 is FQGNSA. Written as DNA, the CDR3 is TGTGCCAGCAGCCCACGGGGACAGGGCCATTCACCCCTCCACTTT. Its translation is CASSPRGQGHSPLHF.

The V and J genes are TRBV4-1 and TRBJ2-5; possible D gene TRBD2, 6 bases. The CDR3 contains 15 residues. CDR1 is MGHRA and CDR2 is YSYEKL in the germline V gene. The V end lost 0 bases, the J end lost 4 bases, and 12 bases lay between the germline ends. The CDR3 loop is CASSQDRGEAETQYF. DNA of the CDR3: TGCGCCAGCAGCCAAGATCGCGGGGAGGCAGAGACCCAGTACTTC.

The chain employs TRBV7-2 and TRBJ2-1; TRBD2 aligns across 7 bases. Germline loops: CDR1 SGHTA, CDR2 FQGNSA. Trimming at V came to 5 bases and at J to 7 bases, leaving 11 bases not matched to a gene. This CDR3 is 15 amino acids long. CDR3 sequence: CASSPSGSGPNEQFF. The DNA for the CDR3 is TGTGCCAGCAGCCCCTCGGGTAGCGGGCCTAATGAGCAGTTCTTC.